A single sample gave rise to the 30 T cell receptor beta chains below, sequenced in a study of blood T cell repertoires in COVID-19. TCRdb's table, derived via immunoSEQ multiplex PCR, lists solely in-frame clones and lacks some. The data hold roughly 11,000 clones, with roughly nine tenths observed a single time. The sequenced material came from peripheral blood. The receptor source for this set is a woman in her sixties with active COVID-19.

The gene calls are TRBV28 and TRBJ2-7; 10 nucleotides match TRBD1. This CDR3 has 13 residues. Germline V gene lookup returns CDR1 MDHEN and CDR2 SYDVKM. The trim removed 6 bases at V and 2 bases at J, leaving 1 base unmatched. The CDR3 DNA reads TGTGCCAGCAGGGGACAGGGGACCTACGAGCAGTACGTC. It yields the protein CASRGQGTYEQYV.

The V and J genes are TRBV5-6 and TRBJ2-5, with D hard to call. With 2 bases removed from V and 4 bases from J, the gap between germline ends came to 3 bases. The CDR3 runs 11 residues. Germline CDR1 reads SGHDT; CDR2 reads YYEEEE. CDR3 in amino acids: CASSFRETQYF. The CDR3 coding sequence is TGTGCCAGCAGCTTCCGAGAGACCCAGTACTTC.

The chain carries TRBV15 and TRBJ2-7; 8 positions match TRBD2. V lost 1 base and J lost 0; bases outside the gene matches: 8. Germline V lookup: CDR1 LNHNV, CDR2 YYDKDF (reference sequence). This CDR3 is built from 17 residues. For the CDR3, the DNA is TGTGCCACCAGCAGAGGGGATACGGGAGGGAGCTCCTACGAGCAGTACTTC. This sequence encodes CATSRGDTGGSSYEQYF.

This clone was seen just once. J is TRBJ2-1 and V is TRBV6-1; 9 nucleotides agree with TRBD1. The CDR3 sequence is 16 residues long. Looked up from germline, CDR1 is MNHNS and CDR2 is SASEGT. The V and J ends lost 4 bases and 5 bases, in that order; junction bases with no gene match: 9. CDR3 in DNA: TGTGCCAGCAGTGGCAATACAGGGGGCCGGAACAATGAGCAGTTCTTC. Residues: CASSGNTGGRNNEQFF.

The chain uses TRBV5-6 and TRBJ2-1, with D possibly being TRBD2 (7 bases). Trimming shortened V by 6 bases and J by 8 bases, and 21 bases separated the two germline ends. The CDR3 runs 15 residues. Germline loops: CDR1 SGHDT, CDR2 YYEEEE. DNA of the CDR3: TGTGCCAGCACCAAGGGGGGGGGTCCAACCTATGAGCAGTTCTTC. Its translation: CASTKGGGPTYEQFF.

In this sample, this clone turned up a few times. J is TRBJ1-1 and V is TRBV5-6, with TRBD1 identical over 7 bases. Germline values: CDR1 SGHDT, CDR2 YYEEEE. The CDR3 contains 13 residues. V gave up 5 bases and J gave up 4 bases; unmatched junction bases: 5. Here the CDR3 DNA reads TGTGCCAGCAGTTTAAACAGGGGCACTGAAGCTTTCTTT. Its translation: CASSLNRGTEAFF.

The chain employs TRBV7-6 and TRBJ2-1, with D perhaps TRBD2 (7 bases). CDR3 length equals 17 residues. Germline CDR1 is SGHVS and CDR2 is FNYEAQ. The V and J ends lost 1 base and 3 bases respectively, with 16 bases between them. This CDR3 reads CASSLDLGGGRYNEQFF. CDR3 bases: TGTGCCAGCAGCTTAGACTTAGGGGGGGGCCGCTACAATGAGCAGTTCTTC.

This clone has only a few counts. The chain uses TRBV11-2 and TRBJ2-7; 7 bases fit TRBD2. Trimming removed 5 bases from V and 0 bases from J; junction bases left unmatched: 4. CDR3 size: 14 residues. In germline, CDR1 is SGHAT, CDR2 FQNNGV. The CDR3 DNA reads as TGTGCCAGCAGCCCTAGGACTAGCTCCTACGAGCAGTACGTC. It is translated as CASSPRTSSYEQYV.

The rearrangement uses TRBV19 and TRBJ1-4; 7 nucleotides agree with TRBD1. The CDR3 runs 15 residues. The junction had 6 bases not matched to a gene; V was cut back by 5 bases and J by 3 bases. Germline lookup yields CDR1 LNHDA and CDR2 SQIVND (reference sequence). The CDR3 DNA sequence: TGTGCCAGTAGTCAACAGGGGACGGCTAATGAAAAACTGTTTTTT. This translates into CASSQQGTANEKLFF. Looking up the rest from reference TRBV19 and TRBJ1-4 gives the full variable domain: DGGITQSPKYLFRKEGQNVTLSCEQNLNHDAMYWYRQDPGQGLRLIYYSQIVNDFQKGDIAEGYSVSREKKESFPLTVTSAQKNPTAFYLCASSQQGTANEKLFFGSGTQLSVL.

The chain couples TRBV15 to TRBJ2-5; 9 nucleotides align to TRBD1. CDR1 is LNHNV and CDR2 is YYDKDF in the germline V gene (reference sequence). Trimming took 1 base from V and 2 from J; bases not matched to a gene: 2. The CDR3 totals 15 residues. CDR3 in amino acids: CATSRGQGEQETQYF. DNA for the CDR3: TGTGCCACCAGCAGAGGACAGGGGGAGCAAGAGACCCAGTACTTC.

The chain is built from TRBV11-2 and TRBJ2-2, with 9 bases fitting TRBD2. V dropped 3 bases and J dropped 0; count of bases not matched to a gene: 8. Germline V CDR1 and CDR2: SGHAT, FQNNGV. The CDR3 is 18 residues long. The CDR3 DNA follows: TGTGCCAGCAGCTTTATCGCTAGCGGGGACACGAACACCGGGGAGCTGTTTTTT. Its translation: CASSFIASGDTNTGELFF. Complete variable domain (other parts from reference TRBV11-2 and TRBJ2-2): EAGVAQSPRYKIIEKRQSVAFWCNPISGHATLYWYQQILGQGPKLLIQFQNNGVVDDSQLPKDRFSAERLKGVDSTLKIQPAKLEDSAVYLCASSFIASGDTNTGELFFGEGSRLTVL.

This clone was seen more than once but under ten times. CDR3 in amino acids: CASSPQGSGNTIYF. The CDR3 DNA follows: TGTGCCAGCAGCCCGCAGGGCTCTGGAAACACCATATATTTT. V and J are TRBV28 and TRBJ1-3; a possible D gene is TRBD1 (5 bases). V lost 6 bases, J lost 0 bases, and 9 bases lay in between. CDR1 is MDHEN and CDR2 is SYDVKM in the germline V gene. This CDR3 region has 14 residues.

This clone was counted a single time. The chain combines TRBV7-8 with TRBJ2-1; 9 positions agree with TRBD2. The CDR3 sequence is 16 residues long. Germline loops: CDR1 SGHVS, CDR2 FQNEAQ. Trimming took 3 bases from V and 4 from J; bases not matched to a gene: 7. CDR3 loop: CASSFAGTSFYNEQFF. The DNA of the CDR3 is TGTGCCAGCAGCTTCGCCGGGACTAGCTTTTACAATGAGCAGTTCTTC.

Comments on this clone: Compared with germline, one end of the junction differs, possibly owing to a read error. The chain recombines TRBV18 with TRBJ2-5, with 8 positions matching TRBD1. This CDR3 comprises 14 residues. Germline CDR1 reads KGHSH; CDR2 reads LQKENI. The CDR3 spells CASAPQGVQETQYF. The DNA of the CDR3 is TGTGCCAGCGCACCACAGGGGGTACAAGAGACCCAGTACTTC.

The V call is TRBV7-9, the J call TRBJ1-1; TRBD1 aligns across 9 bases. The V gene's germline CDR1 is SEHNR and CDR2 FQNEAQ (reference sequence). The CDR3 length is 16 residues. The junction had 9 bases not matched to a gene; V was cut back by 5 bases and J by 2 bases. In DNA form, the CDR3 reads TGTGCCAGCAGCGAGGACAGGGGTTTTCTTAACACTGAAGCTTTCTTT. It yields the protein CASSEDRGFLNTEAFF.

V is TRBV18 and J is TRBJ2-5, with D perhaps matching TRBD2 (5 bases). V lost 5 bases and J lost 5, with 12 bases in between. CDR1 and CDR2 (germline): KGHSH, LQKENI. The CDR3 loop spans 13 amino acids. The CDR3 region is CASSVLDWETQYF. CDR3 DNA: TGTGCCAGCTCAGTACTAGATTGGGAGACCCAGTACTTC.

The chain links TRBV14 to TRBJ2-1; 11 nucleotides match TRBD2. Germline V gives CDR1 SGHDN, CDR2 FVKESK. J lost 5 bases, V lost 4 bases, and 10 bases had no gene match. This CDR3 region has 17 residues. The CDR3 DNA is TGTGCCAGCAGCCTTAGCGGGAGGGCCAGGGGGAACAATGAGCAGTTCTTC. It encodes CASSLSGRARGNNEQFF.

The chain is built from TRBV30 and TRBJ2-6; D is unclear. The V end lost 2 bases, the J end lost 11 bases, and 10 bases lay between the germline ends. The CDR3 covers 12 residues. Germline V gives CDR1 GTSNPN, CDR2 SVGIG (reference sequence). The DNA of the CDR3 is TGTGCCTGGAGTCTGCAGGCAGACGTCCTGACTTTC. Protein product: CAWSLQADVLTF.

This clone occurred once. The V gene is TRBV5-1, the J gene TRBJ2-7, with D possibly TRBD2 on 6 matching bases. The CDR3 extends over 14 amino acids. Germline loops: CDR1 SGHRS, CDR2 YFSETQ. V lost 4 bases to trimming and J lost 1 base, with 12 bases between them. The DNA for the CDR3 is TGCGCCAGCAGCCGGGAGCAGAAGTCCTACGAGCAGTACTTC. This encodes CASSREQKSYEQYF.

The gene calls are TRBV7-5 and TRBJ2-7; TRBD1 was called by the table and not checked on the DNA. TRBV7-5 constitutes a pseudogene. The CDR3 runs to 9 residues. This chain's CDR3 is CVYKYEQYV. The DNA for the CDR3 is TGTGTCTACAAGTACGAGCAGTACGTC.

The chain uses TRBV2 and TRBJ2-7; D might be TRBD1 (5 bases). The CDR3 is 15 amino acids. V lost 1 base and J 5 bases, leaving 15 bases between the germline ends. Germline V CDR1 and CDR2: SNHLY, FYNNEI. This CDR3 reads CASSEGGAGRHEQYF. The CDR3 bases are TGTGCCAGCAGTGAAGGTGGGGCAGGGCGCCACGAGCAGTACTTC.

The genes are TRBV4-1 and TRBJ2-1; 8 nucleotides align to TRBD1. V dropped 0 bases and J dropped 0; count of bases not matched to a gene: 4. This CDR3 has 17 amino acids. Germline CDR1 reads MGHRA; CDR2 reads YSYEKL. The CDR3: CASSQDPGTGSYNEQFF. DNA of the CDR3: TGCGCCAGCAGCCAAGACCCCGGGACAGGCTCCTACAATGAGCAGTTCTTC.

The CDR3, as DNA: TGTGCCAGCAGCTCACCCTTCCAGGGGCGGGAGACCCAGTACTTC. This sequence encodes CASSSPFQGRETQYF. The V and J genes are TRBV5-4 and TRBJ2-5; tentatively, D is TRBD1 (6 bases). The CDR3 is 15 amino acids. CDR1 is SGHNT, CDR2 YYREEE, per germline (reference sequence). V was shortened by 3 bases and J by 5 bases, with 17 bases between the two germline ends.

The chain is built from TRBV11-2 and TRBJ2-7; maybe TRBD1 (6 bases). Trimming cost V 1 base and J 7 bases, with 11 bases left between them. The length of the CDR3 is 13 residues. Germline assignment: CDR1 SGHAT and CDR2 FQNNGV. DNA for the CDR3: TGTGCCAGCAGCTTAGGACAGGTTGGGGAGCAGTACTTC. Translated: CASSLGQVGEQYF.

J is TRBJ2-2 and V is TRBV7-3; tentative D call: TRBD2 (6 bases). The length of the CDR3 is 18 residues. Trimming shortened V by 1 base and J by 4 bases, and 19 bases separated the two germline ends. Germline CDR1 reads SGHTA; CDR2 reads FQGTGA. CDR3 sequence (DNA): TGTGCCAGCAGCTTAATGGAGGGGAGGCCCTTTGGCACCGGGGAGCTGTTTTTT. Amino acids: CASSLMEGRPFGTGELFF.

This chain uses TRBV7-3 with TRBJ2-3; 8 positions agree with TRBD2. The V gene end was trimmed by 2 bases and the J gene end by 2 bases; junction bases not matched to a gene: 9. Germline assignment: CDR1 SGHTA and CDR2 FQGTGA. This CDR3 contains 17 residues. The CDR3 reads CASSLRGPGGATDTQYF. CDR3 bases: TGTGCCAGCAGCTTACGTGGGCCGGGGGGGGCCACAGATACGCAGTATTTT. Based on the CDR3 plus reference TRBV7-3 and TRBJ2-3, the full variable domain is GAGVSQTPSNKVTEKGKYVELRCDPISGHTALYWYRQSLGQGPEFLIYFQGTGAADDSGLPNDRFFAVRPEGSVSTLKIQRTERGDSAVYLCASSLRGPGGATDTQYFGPGTRLTVL.

CDR3 sequence: CASSLTSTGELFF. In nucleotides, the CDR3 is TGTGCCAGCAGCTTAACTAGCACCGGGGAGCTGTTTTTT. V and J are TRBV7-6 and TRBJ2-2; possibly TRBD2 for D (5 bases). V lost 2 bases and J 4 bases, leaving 5 bases between the germline ends. CDR3 length: 13 amino acids. The germline V gene has CDR1 SGHVS and CDR2 FNYEAQ.

The gene calls are TRBV5-1 and TRBJ2-7; D is undetermined. The DNA end is a closer match to TRBJ2-4, so the J assignment may be wrong. The CDR3 extends over 11 amino acids. The germline V gene encodes CDR1 SGHRS and CDR2 YFSETQ. CDR3 in amino acids: CASSFPDIQYF. For the CDR3, the DNA is TGCGCCAGCAGCTTCCCAGACATTCAGTACTTC.

The V gene is TRBV5-1, the J gene TRBJ2-4; a weak D match, TRBD2 (6 bases). The CDR3 totals 14 residues. The ends were cut back, 4 bases at V and 9 bases at J, with 17 bases in the middle. Germline CDR1 is SGHRS and CDR2 is YFSETQ. CDR3 sequence: CASSVMTGESIQYF. As DNA, the CDR3 is TGCGCCAGCAGCGTGATGACGGGGGAGAGCATTCAGTACTTC.

V and J are TRBV4-2 and TRBJ2-1; perhaps TRBD2 as D (6 bases). V was trimmed by 1 base and J by 6 bases, leaving 13 bases between them. The germline gives CDR1 LGHNA, CDR2 YNFKEQ. The CDR3 is 15 amino acids. The DNA for the CDR3 is TGTGCCAGCAGCCAAGCGGGGGTGTCTGCCAATGAGCAGTTCTTC. Its translation is CASSQAGVSANEQFF.